This T cell receptor (beta chain) was recovered during a study of blood T cell repertoires in COVID-19. Study as a whole: The analysed material was cDNA or gDNA that came from T cells, B-cell-depleted T cells, or PBMCs.

Original processing methods: Nucleated cell number was recorded as an estimate derived from reference gene primer amplification. Here immunoSEQ multiplex PCR was the method, and the copy in TCRdb shows in-frame clones only, minus some. That table is the source of V, J and clone size, and D and trimming were worked out from the DNA. Seen here are 35,000 to 50,000 clones, over 80% observed once, and the top ten hold 15%. Germline V gene sequence: CDR1 KGHSH, CDR2 LQKENI. There are 13 residues in the CDR3. V was trimmed by 2 bases and J by 1 base, leaving 5 bases between them. Sequenced: peripheral blood. V and J are TRBV18 and TRBJ1-1; D gene unclear. This clonotype originated in a man aged 55 to 69 with active COVID-19. CDR3 protein: CASSPSGNTEAFF. In nucleotides, the CDR3 is TGTGCCAGCTCACCATCCGGGAACACTGAAGCTTTCTTT. Filled out from reference TRBV18 and TRBJ1-1, the complete variable domain reads NAGVMQNPRHLVRRRGQEARLRCSPMKGHSHVYWYRQLPEEGLKFMVYLQKENIIDESGMPKERFSAEFPKEGPSILRIQQVVRGDSAAYFCASSPSGNTEAFFGQGTRLTVV.